These 24 T cell receptor beta chains were sequenced from one sample in a study of shared clonotypes between healthy human individuals. Sequenced by immunoSEQ multiplex PCR; TCRdb stores in-frame clones only, minus some. This sample yields 300,000 or so clones, of which roughly 70% are seen a single time; over 9% belongs to the top ten. The sequenced material came from memory CD4+ T cells sorted from blood. Subset of the sample: CD45RA-negative fraction. These receptors came from a man aged 30 to 39 in good health.

The genes are TRBV6-1 and TRBJ2-1, with D perhaps TRBD2 (7 bases). The germline V and J ends were trimmed by 2 bases and 8 bases, with 16 bases remaining between them. The CDR3 is made up of 15 amino acids. Germline CDR1 and CDR2: MNHNS and SASEGT. CDR3: CASSELGGGSYEQFF. DNA for the CDR3: TGTGCCAGCAGTGAACTCGGGGGCGGGAGCTATGAGCAGTTCTTC.

This clone was seen many times. The V call is TRBV19, the J call TRBJ2-3, with 8 bases that match TRBD1. Germline values: CDR1 LNHDA, CDR2 SQIVND (reference sequence). The CDR3 is 16 amino acids. The ends lost 4 bases at V and 3 bases at J; junction bases unmatched: 9. Here the CDR3 reads CASSTGDRSWTDTQYF. The DNA of the CDR3 is TGTGCCAGTAGTACAGGGGACAGGAGCTGGACAGATACGCAGTATTTT.

V is TRBV4-3 and J is TRBJ2-1; D perhaps matches TRBD1 (5 bases). V was clipped by 1 base and J by 2 bases, with 9 bases between them. The CDR3 totals 15 residues. Per germline, CDR1 LGHNA and CDR2 YSLEER. DNA for the CDR3: TGCGCCAGCAGCCAAGTCCAGGGCCCCTACAATGAGCAGTTCTTC. It specifies CASSQVQGPYNEQFF.

This sequence joins TRBV19 and TRBJ2-1; 10 bases agree with TRBD2. The CDR3 spans 21 residues. Germline CDR1 and CDR2: LNHDA and SQIVND (reference sequence). The V segment lost 5 bases and the J segment 6 bases; nucleotides outside the gene matches: 25. DNA for the CDR3: TGTGCCAGTAGTGGGCGGGATAGCGGGAGGCCTTGGGGTGGAAGGCGCAATGAGCAGTTCTTC. Protein sequence: CASSGRDSGRPWGGRRNEQFF.

Written as DNA, the CDR3 is TGTGCCAGCAGTACCAGTCCGGGACAGAAAAATGAAAAACTGTTTTTT. It yields the protein CASSTSPGQKNEKLFF. The chain employs TRBV4-2 and TRBJ1-4, with TRBD1 matching 7 bases. V dropped 6 bases and J dropped 5; count of bases not matched to a gene: 12. The CDR3 loop spans 16 amino acids. CDR1 is LGHNA, CDR2 YNFKEQ, per germline.

The rearrangement links TRBV11-2 to TRBJ2-5; 11 bases are shared with TRBD2. Trimming at V came to 5 bases and at J to 5 bases, leaving 13 bases not matched to a gene. The CDR3 length is 17 residues. Germline CDR1 reads SGHAT; CDR2 reads FQNNGV. CDR3 DNA: TGTGCCAGCAGCAGGGGGGCCCTAGCGGGAGGAGGCGAGACCCAGTACTTC. Translating gives CASSRGALAGGGETQYF.

The V gene is TRBV2, the J gene TRBJ2-6; 9 bases agree with TRBD1. The CDR3 is made up of 18 amino acids. V was clipped by 5 bases and J by 0 bases; unmatched bases: 8. Per the germline V gene, CDR1 is SNHLY and CDR2 is FYNNEI. CDR3 sequence reads: CASSLGTGRLSGANVLTF. In nucleotides, the CDR3 is TGTGCCAGCAGTCTGGGGACAGGGAGACTCTCTGGGGCCAACGTCCTGACTTTC.

This clone turned up a few times. This chain links TRBV5-4 with TRBJ2-7, with D maybe TRBD2 (6 bases). Germline V CDR1 and CDR2: SGHNT, YYREEE (reference sequence). CDR3 length: 14 amino acids. Trimming took off 0 bases at V and 3 bases at J, with 10 bases between the two ends. DNA of the CDR3: TGTGCCAGCAGCTTGGGGTCTAGCGACTACGAGCAGTACTTC. Translation gives CASSLGSSDYEQYF.

This clone was seen only a few times. The CDR3 DNA reads as TGTGCCAGCAGCTTAGGGGACAGGGTCAGCAATCAGCCCCAGCATTTT. Amino acids: CASSLGDRVSNQPQHF. V gene TRBV7-2 combines with J gene TRBJ1-5; TRBD1 matches at 9 bases. Trimming took 1 base from V and 1 from J; bases not matched to a gene: 2. This CDR3 spans 16 amino acids. The germline CDR1 and CDR2 sequences are SGHTA and FQGNSA.

The gene calls are TRBV13 and TRBJ2-1; no firm D call. The CDR3 has 13 residues. Trimming left V 3 bases short and J 8 bases short, with 11 bases between. Germline assignment: CDR1 PRHDT and CDR2 FYEKMQ (reference sequence). CDR3 bases: TGTGCCAGCAGCTTCACGATGGTGGATGAGCAGTTCTTC. As protein: CASSFTMVDEQFF.

This clone showed up just a few times. This chain joins TRBV5-6 and TRBJ2-2; D unclear. The CDR3 runs to 12 residues. Trimming left V 1 base short and J 4 bases short, with 2 bases between. Germline CDR1 and CDR2: SGHDT and YYEEEE. The CDR3 reads CASSLPTGELFF. As DNA, the CDR3 is TGTGCCAGCAGCTTGCCCACCGGGGAGCTGTTTTTT.

The chain employs TRBV5-4 and TRBJ2-7, with D perhaps matching TRBD1 (5 bases). Between the trimmed V and J ends, which lost 2 bases and 6 bases, there was a span of 9 bases. CDR1 and CDR2 (germline): SGHNT, YYREEE (reference sequence). The CDR3 contains 12 residues. CDR3 amino acids: CASSFDRGEQYF. The DNA of the CDR3 is TGTGCCAGCAGCTTTGACAGAGGCGAGCAGTACTTC.

This rearrangement joins TRBV18 to TRBJ2-6; no definite D call. V lost 3 bases and J lost 1, with 13 bases in between. This CDR3 comprises 17 residues. CDR1 is KGHSH and CDR2 is LQKENI in the germline V gene. DNA of the CDR3: TGTGCCAGCTCACCGAAGGCAGCCCTGTCTGGGGCCAACGTCCTGACTTTC. Translated: CASSPKAALSGANVLTF.

A single count supports this clone. The chain joins TRBV5-1 to TRBJ1-1; D remains unclear. This CDR3 contains 14 residues. Germline V CDR1 and CDR2: SGHRS, YFSETQ. V lost 0 bases, J lost 0 bases, and 6 bases lay in between. CDR3: CASSLANVNTEAFF. CDR3 in DNA: TGCGCCAGCAGCTTGGCCAACGTGAACACTGAAGCTTTCTTT.

As for this clone: A much bigger clone sits one base away, suggesting this may be a read error. The CDR3 is CASSDSQETQYF. The CDR3 DNA is TGCGCCAGCAGTGACAGCCAAGAGACCCAGTACTTC. The chain carries TRBV5-1 and TRBJ2-5; possible D gene TRBD1, 5 bases. The CDR3 has 12 residues. Germline lookup yields CDR1 SGHRS and CDR2 YFSETQ. V was cut by 5 bases and J by 1 base, with 6 bases left in between.

The J gene is TRBJ2-5, the V gene TRBV7-2; 14 bases agree with TRBD2. The length of the CDR3 is 17 residues. The J segment lost 7 bases and the V segment lost 5 bases, leaving 12 bases of the junction unmatched. CDR1 is SGHTA, CDR2 FQGNSA, per germline. The CDR3 DNA is TGTGCCAGCAGCCAAGGCGGGACTAGCGGGAGATTCGGGACCCAGTACTTC. This gives the protein CASSQGGTSGRFGTQYF.

This clone was picked up many times. This sequence joins TRBV7-2 and TRBJ1-1, with TRBD1 matching 9 bases. V dropped 5 bases and J dropped 6; count of bases not matched to a gene: 4. CDR3 length equals 13 residues. Germline-derived CDR1 and CDR2 are SGHTA and FQGNSA. The CDR3 bases are TGTGCCAGCAGCCAACAGGGGGCGTCTGAAGCTTTCTTT. Translation: CASSQQGASEAFF.

This chain connects TRBV29-1 to TRBJ1-2; 8 bases map to TRBD1. Trimming took 7 bases from V and 0 from J; bases not matched to a gene: 10. Germline values: CDR1 SQVTM, CDR2 ANQGSEA. The CDR3 is 15 residues long. The CDR3 nucleotides read TGCAGCGCAGGGGACAGGACCGTCCCTAACTATGGCTACACCTTC. Translating it yields CSAGDRTVPNYGYTF.

The chain combines TRBV6-6 with TRBJ1-5, with a tentative D call TRBD1 (6 bases). Germline CDR1 is MNHNY and CDR2 is SVGAGI (reference sequence). The CDR3 consists of 16 residues. V was pared by 0 bases and J by 6 bases, with 15 bases between. The CDR3, as DNA: TGTGCCAGCAGTTACTCGACCGGGACACGTGGTCAGCCCCAGCATTTT. This translates into CASSYSTGTRGQPQHF.

The chain couples TRBV5-1 to TRBJ2-3; 7 nucleotides agree with TRBD2. The CDR3 is 15 amino acids. Trimming removed 3 bases from V and 4 bases from J; junction bases left unmatched: 8. Germline CDR1 is SGHRS and CDR2 is YFSETQ. The CDR3: CASSWEGQGSDTQYF. CDR3 nucleotides: TGCGCCAGCAGCTGGGAGGGCCAGGGTTCAGATACGCAGTATTTT.

This clone was recorded once. The rearrangement uses TRBV7-9 and TRBJ1-4; D call uncertain. V lost 5 bases to trimming and J lost 8 bases, with 9 bases between them. This CDR3 is built from 12 residues. Germline CDR1 SEHNR, CDR2 FQNEAQ (reference sequence). CDR3 coding DNA: TGTGCCAGCAGCCCCTACGACGAAAAACTGTTTTTT. This sequence encodes CASSPYDEKLFF.

CDR3 bases: TGTGCCAGCAGCATGGACAGCGGGGGACCAAAACTGTTTTTT. Its translation: CASSMDSGGPKLFF. The rearrangement joins TRBV9 to TRBJ1-4; TRBD1 is a possible D gene (6 bases). CDR1 is SGDLS, CDR2 YYNGEE, per germline. CDR3 length equals 14 residues. V shed 4 bases and J shed 10 bases, with 17 bases lying between them.

This sequence joins TRBV6-5 and TRBJ1-2; D perhaps matches TRBD1 (6 bases). V was shortened by 2 bases and J by 2 bases, with 6 bases between the two germline ends. This CDR3 contains 13 residues. CDR1 MNHEY and CDR2 SVGAGI come from the germline V gene. The CDR3 sequence: CASSYGQNYGYTF. CDR3 nucleotides: TGTGCCAGCAGTTACGGACAGAACTATGGCTACACCTTC.

This chain links TRBV7-6 with TRBJ2-1; 8 bases agree with TRBD2. Germline-derived CDR1 and CDR2 are SGHVS and FNYEAQ. The CDR3 sequence is 13 residues long. V was clipped by 7 bases and J by 5 bases; unmatched bases: 4. The CDR3 reads CASTSGSDNEQFF. The CDR3 nucleotides read TGTGCCAGCACTAGCGGGTCTGACAATGAGCAGTTCTTC.